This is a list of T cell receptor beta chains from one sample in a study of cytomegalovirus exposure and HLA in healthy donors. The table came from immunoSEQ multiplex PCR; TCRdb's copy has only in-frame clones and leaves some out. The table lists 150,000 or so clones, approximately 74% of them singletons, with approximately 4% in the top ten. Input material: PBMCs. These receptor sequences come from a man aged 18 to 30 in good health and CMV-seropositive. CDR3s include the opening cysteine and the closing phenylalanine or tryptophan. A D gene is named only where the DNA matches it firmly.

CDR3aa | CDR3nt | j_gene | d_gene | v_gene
CASRADTETQYF | TGTGCCAGCAGGGCGGATACGGAGACCCAGTACTTC | TRBJ2-5 | . | TRBV2
CASRDFGLAGADTQYF | TGTGCCAGCAGAGACTTTGGACTAGCGGGAGCAGATACGCAGTATTTT | TRBJ2-3 | TRBD2 | TRBV27
CSVELTGGSYNEQFF | TGCAGCGTTGAATTGACAGGGGGTTCCTACAATGAGCAGTTCTTC | TRBJ2-1 | TRBD1 | TRBV29-1
CASSPQVQSYYGYTF | TGTGCCAGCAGCCCACAGGTGCAGTCATACTATGGCTACACCTTC | TRBJ1-2 | . | TRBV9
CASSRGQAISPLHF | TGTGCCAGTAGTAGGGGACAGGCGATTTCACCCCTCCACTTT | TRBJ1-6 | TRBD1 | TRBV19
CASRKTGEGNQPQHF | TGTGCCAGCAGGAAGACAGGGGAAGGTAATCAGCCCCAGCATTTT | TRBJ1-5 | TRBD1 | TRBV5-6
CASSSSGSGGNIQYF | TGTGCCAGCAGCTCCAGCGGGAGCGGGGGAAACATTCAGTACTTC | TRBJ2-4 | TRBD2 | TRBV6-6
CSVGTSYQETQYF | TGCAGCGTTGGGACATCGTACCAAGAGACCCAGTACTTC | TRBJ2-5 | . | TRBV29-1
CASSEGAVLQPQHF | TGCGCCAGCAGTGAGGGGGCAGTCCTACAGCCCCAGCATTTT | TRBJ1-5 | . | TRBV10-1
CASSPPSTGQETQYF | TGTGCCAGCTCACCACCGTCCACAGGTCAAGAGACCCAGTACTTC | TRBJ2-5 | . | TRBV18
CASSLKAGVSGSGELFF | TGTGCCAGCAGTTTAAAAGCGGGTGTGTCAGGTTCCGGGGAGCTGTTTTTT | TRBJ2-2 | . | TRBV27
CSVESGLAGAYEQYF | TGCAGCGTTGAATCGGGACTAGCGGGAGCCTACGAGCAGTACTTC | TRBJ2-7 | TRBD2 | TRBV29-1
CASSTTGQGNTGELFF | TGTGCCAGTAGTACGACAGGGCAAGGAAACACCGGGGAGCTGTTTTTT | TRBJ2-2 | TRBD1 | TRBV19
CASSLWTGAANQPQHF | TGTGCCAGTAGTCTCTGGACAGGGGCAGCCAATCAGCCCCAGCATTTT | TRBJ1-5 | TRBD1 | TRBV19
CASSLGQLNNEQFF | TGTGCCAGCAGTTTAGGACAGCTAAACAATGAGCAGTTCTTC | TRBJ2-1 | . | TRBV28
CASSYSGSSYEQYF | TGTGCCAGCAGTTACTCTGGGAGCTCCTACGAGCAGTACTTC | TRBJ2-7 | . | TRBV6-6
CASSYRGRGEAFF | TGTGCCAGCAGTTACCGGGGACGGGGGGAAGCTTTCTTT | TRBJ1-1 | . | TRBV6-5
CASSYLDRGGEKLFF | TGTGCCAGCAGTTACTTGGACAGGGGGGGAGAAAAACTGTTTTTT | TRBJ1-4 | TRBD1 | TRBV6-6
CASGSGGYEQYF | TGTGCCAGCGGGTCAGGGGGATACGAGCAGTACTTC | TRBJ2-7 | TRBD1 | TRBV7-9